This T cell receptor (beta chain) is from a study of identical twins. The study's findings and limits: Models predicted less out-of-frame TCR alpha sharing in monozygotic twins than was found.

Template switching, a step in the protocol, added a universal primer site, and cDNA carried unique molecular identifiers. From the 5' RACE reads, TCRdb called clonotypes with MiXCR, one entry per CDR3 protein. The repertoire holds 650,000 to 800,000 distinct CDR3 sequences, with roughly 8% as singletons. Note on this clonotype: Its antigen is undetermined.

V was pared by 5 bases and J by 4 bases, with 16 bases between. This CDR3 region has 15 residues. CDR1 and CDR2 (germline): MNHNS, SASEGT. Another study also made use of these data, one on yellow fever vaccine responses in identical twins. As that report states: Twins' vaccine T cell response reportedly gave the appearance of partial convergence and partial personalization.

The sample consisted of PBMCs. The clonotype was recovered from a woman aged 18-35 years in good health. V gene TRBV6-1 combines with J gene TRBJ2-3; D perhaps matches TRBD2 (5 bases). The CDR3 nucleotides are TGTGCCAGCAGTAATGGACCGACGGGGTCAGATACGCAGTATTTT. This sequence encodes CASSNGPTGSDTQYF.